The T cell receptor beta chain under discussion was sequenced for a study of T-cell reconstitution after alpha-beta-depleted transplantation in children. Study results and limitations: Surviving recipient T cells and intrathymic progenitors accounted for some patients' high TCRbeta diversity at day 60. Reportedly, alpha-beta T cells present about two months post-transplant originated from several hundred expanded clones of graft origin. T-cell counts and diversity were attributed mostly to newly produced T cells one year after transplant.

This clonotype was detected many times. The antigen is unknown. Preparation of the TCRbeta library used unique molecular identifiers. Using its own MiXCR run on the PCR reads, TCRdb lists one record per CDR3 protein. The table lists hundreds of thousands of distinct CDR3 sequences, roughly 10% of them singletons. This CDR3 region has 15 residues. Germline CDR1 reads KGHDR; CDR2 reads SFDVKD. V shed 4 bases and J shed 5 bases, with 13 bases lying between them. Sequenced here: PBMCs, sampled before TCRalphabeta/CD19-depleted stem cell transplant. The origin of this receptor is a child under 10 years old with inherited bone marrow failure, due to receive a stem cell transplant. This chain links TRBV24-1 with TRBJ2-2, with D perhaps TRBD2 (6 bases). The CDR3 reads CATSDPSRGTGELFF. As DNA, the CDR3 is TGTGCCACCAGTGACCCTTCTCGGGGGACCGGGGAGCTGTTTTTT.